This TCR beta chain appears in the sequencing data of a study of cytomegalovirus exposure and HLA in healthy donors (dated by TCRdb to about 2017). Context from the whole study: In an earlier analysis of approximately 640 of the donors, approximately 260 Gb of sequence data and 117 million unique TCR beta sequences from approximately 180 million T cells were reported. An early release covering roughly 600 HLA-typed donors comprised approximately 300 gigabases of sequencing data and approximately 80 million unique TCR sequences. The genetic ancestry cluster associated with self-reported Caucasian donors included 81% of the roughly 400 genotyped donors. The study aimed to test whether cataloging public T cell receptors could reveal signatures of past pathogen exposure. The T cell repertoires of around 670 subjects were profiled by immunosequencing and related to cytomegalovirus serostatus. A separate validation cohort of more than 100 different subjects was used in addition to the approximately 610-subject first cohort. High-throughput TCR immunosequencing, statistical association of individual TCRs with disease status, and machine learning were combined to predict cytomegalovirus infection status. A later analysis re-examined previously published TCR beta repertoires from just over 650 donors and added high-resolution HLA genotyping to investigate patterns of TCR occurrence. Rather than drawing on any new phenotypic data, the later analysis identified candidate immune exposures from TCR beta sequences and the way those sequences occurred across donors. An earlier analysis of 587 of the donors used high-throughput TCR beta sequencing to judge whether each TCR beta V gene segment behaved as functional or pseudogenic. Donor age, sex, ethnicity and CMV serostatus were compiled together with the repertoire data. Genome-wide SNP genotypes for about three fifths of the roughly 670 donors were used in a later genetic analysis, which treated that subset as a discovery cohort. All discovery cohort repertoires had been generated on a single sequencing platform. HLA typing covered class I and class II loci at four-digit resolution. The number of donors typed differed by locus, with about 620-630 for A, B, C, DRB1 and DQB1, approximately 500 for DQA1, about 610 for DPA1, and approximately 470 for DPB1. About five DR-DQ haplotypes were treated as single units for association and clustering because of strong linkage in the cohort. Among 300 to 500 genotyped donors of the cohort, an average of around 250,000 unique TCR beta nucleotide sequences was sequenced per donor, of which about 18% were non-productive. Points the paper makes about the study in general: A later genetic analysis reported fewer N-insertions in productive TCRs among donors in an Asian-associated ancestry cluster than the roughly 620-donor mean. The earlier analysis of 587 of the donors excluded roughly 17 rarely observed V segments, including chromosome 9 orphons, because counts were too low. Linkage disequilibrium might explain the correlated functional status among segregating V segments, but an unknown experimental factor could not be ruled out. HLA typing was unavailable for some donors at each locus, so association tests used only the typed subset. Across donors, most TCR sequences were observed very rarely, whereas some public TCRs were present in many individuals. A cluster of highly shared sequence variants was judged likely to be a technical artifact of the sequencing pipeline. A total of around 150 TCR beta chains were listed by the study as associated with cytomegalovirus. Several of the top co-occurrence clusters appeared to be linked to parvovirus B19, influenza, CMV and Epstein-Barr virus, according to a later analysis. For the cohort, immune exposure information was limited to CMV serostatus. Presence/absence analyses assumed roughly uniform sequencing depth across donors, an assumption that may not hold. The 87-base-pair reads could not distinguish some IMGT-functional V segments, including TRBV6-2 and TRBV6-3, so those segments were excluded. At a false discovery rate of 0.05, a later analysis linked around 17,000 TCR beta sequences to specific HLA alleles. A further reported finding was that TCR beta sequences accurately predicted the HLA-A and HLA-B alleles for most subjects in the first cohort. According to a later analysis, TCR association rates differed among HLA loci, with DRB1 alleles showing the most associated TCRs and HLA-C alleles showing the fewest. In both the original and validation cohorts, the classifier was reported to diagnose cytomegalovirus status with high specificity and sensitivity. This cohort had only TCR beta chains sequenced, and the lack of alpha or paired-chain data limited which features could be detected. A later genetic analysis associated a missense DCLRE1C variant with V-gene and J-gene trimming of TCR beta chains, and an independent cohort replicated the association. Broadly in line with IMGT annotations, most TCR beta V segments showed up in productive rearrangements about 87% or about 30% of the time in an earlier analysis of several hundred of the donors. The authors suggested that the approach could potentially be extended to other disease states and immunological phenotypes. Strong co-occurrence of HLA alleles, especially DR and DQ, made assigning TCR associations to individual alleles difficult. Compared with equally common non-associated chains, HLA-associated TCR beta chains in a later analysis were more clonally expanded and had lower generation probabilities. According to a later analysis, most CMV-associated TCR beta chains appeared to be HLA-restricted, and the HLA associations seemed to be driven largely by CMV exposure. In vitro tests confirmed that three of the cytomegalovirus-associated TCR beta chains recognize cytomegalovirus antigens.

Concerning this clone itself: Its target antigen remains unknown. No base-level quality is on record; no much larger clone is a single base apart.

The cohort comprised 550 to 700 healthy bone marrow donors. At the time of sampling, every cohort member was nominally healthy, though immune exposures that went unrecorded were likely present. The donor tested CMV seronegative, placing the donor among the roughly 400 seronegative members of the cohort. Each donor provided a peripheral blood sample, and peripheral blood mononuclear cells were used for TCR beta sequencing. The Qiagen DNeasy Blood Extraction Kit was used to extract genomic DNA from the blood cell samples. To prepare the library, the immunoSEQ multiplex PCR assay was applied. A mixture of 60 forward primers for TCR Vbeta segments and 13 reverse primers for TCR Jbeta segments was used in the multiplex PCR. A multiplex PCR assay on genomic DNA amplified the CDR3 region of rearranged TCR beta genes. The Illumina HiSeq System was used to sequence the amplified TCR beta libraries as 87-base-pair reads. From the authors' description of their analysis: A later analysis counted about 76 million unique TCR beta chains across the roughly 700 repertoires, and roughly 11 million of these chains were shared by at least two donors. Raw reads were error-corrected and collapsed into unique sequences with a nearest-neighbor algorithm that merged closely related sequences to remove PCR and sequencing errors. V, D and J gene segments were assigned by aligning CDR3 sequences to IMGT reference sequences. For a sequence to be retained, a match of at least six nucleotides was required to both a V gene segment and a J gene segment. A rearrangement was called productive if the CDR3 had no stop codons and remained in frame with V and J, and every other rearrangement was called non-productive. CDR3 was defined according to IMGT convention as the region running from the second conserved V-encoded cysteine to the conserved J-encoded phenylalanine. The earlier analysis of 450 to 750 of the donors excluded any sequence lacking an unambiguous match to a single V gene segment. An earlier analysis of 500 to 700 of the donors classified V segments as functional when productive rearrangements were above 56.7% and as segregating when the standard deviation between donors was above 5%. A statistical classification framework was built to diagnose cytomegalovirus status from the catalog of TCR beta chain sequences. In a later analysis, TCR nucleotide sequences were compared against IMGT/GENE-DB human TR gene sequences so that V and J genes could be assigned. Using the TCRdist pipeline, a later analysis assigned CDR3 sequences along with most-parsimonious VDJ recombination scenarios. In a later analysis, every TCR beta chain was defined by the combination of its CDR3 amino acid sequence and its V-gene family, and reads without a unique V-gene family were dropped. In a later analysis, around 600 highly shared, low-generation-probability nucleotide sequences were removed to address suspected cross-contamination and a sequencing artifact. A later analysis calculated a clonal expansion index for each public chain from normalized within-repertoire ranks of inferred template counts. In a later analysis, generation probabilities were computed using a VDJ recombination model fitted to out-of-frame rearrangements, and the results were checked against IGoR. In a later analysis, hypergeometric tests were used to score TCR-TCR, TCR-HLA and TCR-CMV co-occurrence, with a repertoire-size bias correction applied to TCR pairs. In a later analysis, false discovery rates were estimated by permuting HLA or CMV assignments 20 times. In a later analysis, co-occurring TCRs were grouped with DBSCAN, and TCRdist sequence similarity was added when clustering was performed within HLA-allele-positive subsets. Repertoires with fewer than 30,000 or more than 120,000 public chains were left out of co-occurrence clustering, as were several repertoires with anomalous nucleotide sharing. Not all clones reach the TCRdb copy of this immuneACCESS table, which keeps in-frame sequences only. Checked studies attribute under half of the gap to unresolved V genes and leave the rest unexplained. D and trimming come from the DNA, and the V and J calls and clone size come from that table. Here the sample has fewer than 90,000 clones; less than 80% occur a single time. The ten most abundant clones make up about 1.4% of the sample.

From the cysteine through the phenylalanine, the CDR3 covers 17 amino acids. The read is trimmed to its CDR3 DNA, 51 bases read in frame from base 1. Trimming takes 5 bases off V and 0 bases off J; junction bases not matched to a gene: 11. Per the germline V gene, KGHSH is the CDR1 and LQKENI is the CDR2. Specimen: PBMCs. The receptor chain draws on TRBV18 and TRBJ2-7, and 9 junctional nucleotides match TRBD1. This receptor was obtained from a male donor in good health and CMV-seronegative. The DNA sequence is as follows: TGTGCCAGCTCAAAGGAGCTCGGGACAGGGCCCTCCTACGAGCAGTACTTC. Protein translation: CASSKELGTGPSYEQYF.